Listed below are T cell receptor beta chains from one sample, sequenced in a study of blood T cell repertoires in COVID-19. The protocol was immunoSEQ multiplex PCR, while the TCRdb copy is restricted to in-frame clones and leaves out a portion. Found here are 150,000 to 200,000 clones, over 75% of them singletons; the top ten hold 13%. Source material: peripheral blood. These receptors originate from a man aged 50-60 years who had recovered from COVID-19. Each CDR3 is given with its conserved first and last residue. A D gene is named only where the DNA matches it firmly. Where a row states a size, it is once, few, many or the class of an expanded clone; other rows omit it.

>NA|once|TRBJ1-2|TRBV7-9
CASSRGDRGPNYGYTF
TGTGCCAGCAGCCGCGGGGACCGAGGGCCCAACTATGGCTACACCTTC
>TRBD1|NA|TRBJ2-7|TRBV18
CASSPPTGVYEQYF
TGTGCCAGCTCACCTCCGACAGGGGTCTACGAGCAGTACTTC
>TRBD2|NA|TRBJ2-7|TRBV10-3
CAIRTTSGGYEQYF
TGTGCCATCAGGACGACTAGCGGAGGCTACGAGCAGTACTTC
>TRBD2|once|TRBJ2-7|TRBV4-2
CASSPGLAGSYEQYF
TGTGCCAGCAGCCCCGGACTAGCGGGGAGCTACGAGCAGTACTTC
>TRBD1|NA|TRBJ1-2|TRBV28
CASRERQGANGKNYGYTF
TGTGCCAGCAGAGAAAGACAGGGGGCGAACGGGAAAAACTATGGCTACACCTTC
>TRBD1|NA|TRBJ1-4|TRBV29-1
CSARGQDEKLFF
TGCAGCGCAAGGGGACAGGATGAAAAACTGTTTTTT
>NA|once|TRBJ1-1|TRBV19
CASSRTAPNTEAFF
TGTGCCAGTAGCCGGACAGCCCCAAACACTGAAGCTTTCTTT
>NA|few|TRBJ1-5|TRBV6-2/TRBV6-3
CASSRPGGPQHF
TGTGCCAGCAGCCGTCCGGGGGGGCCCCAGCATTTT
>TRBD1|NA|TRBJ1-1|TRBV19
CASSMDREAEAFF
TGTGCCAGTAGTATGGACAGGGAGGCTGAAGCTTTCTTT
>TRBD2|NA|TRBJ2-7|TRBV28
CASSIAGGLAYEQYF
TGTGCCAGCAGTATCGCGGGGGGCTTAGCCTACGAGCAGTACTTC
>TRBD1|once|TRBJ2-7|TRBV11-3
CASSHLPGGMQYF
TGTGCCAGCAGCCACCTACCAGGGGGCATGCAGTACTTC
>NA|few|TRBJ1-6|TRBV4-1
CASSQEPAVPPLHF
TGCGCCAGCAGCCAAGAGCCAGCGGTACCACCCCTCCACTTT
>NA|NA|TRBJ1-5|TRBV3-1/TRBV3-2
CASSQNRVQPQHF
TGTGCCAGCAGCCAGAACAGGGTCCAGCCCCAGCATTTT
>NA|NA|TRBJ2-3|TRBV7-8
CASSPLVQDTQYF
TGTGCCAGCAGCCCCTTGGTACAAGATACGCAGTATTTT